What follows are 20 T cell receptor beta chains derived from one specimen sequenced in a study of CD8+ T cells in alopecia areata. Described treatment: oral pan-JAK inhibitor, 5-10 mg twice daily. Investigators isolated RNA and reverse transcribed it into cDNA to act as the sequencing template. Here immunoSEQ multiplex PCR was the method, and the copy in TCRdb shows in-frame clones only, minus some. Among around 200,000 clones, approximately 56% were seen once, and the ten largest hold 0.65% to 0.7%. The sequencing here drew on CD4+ T cells sorted from blood, taken at week 4, from a patient treated with tofacitinib. These receptors all stem from a human donor with alopecia areata.

The J gene is TRBJ2-1, the V gene TRBV6-5; D might be TRBD1 (5 bases). CDR3 length equals 13 residues. Germline CDR1 reads MNHEY; CDR2 reads SVGAGI. Trimming pared 7 bases from V and 7 bases from J, leaving 14 bases between. The chain's CDR3 is CASTLQDRNEQFF. The CDR3 DNA is TGTGCCAGCACCCTACAGGATCGAAATGAGCAGTTCTTC.

The genes are TRBV6-5 and TRBJ2-7; D ambiguous. Germline V gives CDR1 MNHEY, CDR2 SVGAGI. V gave up 0 bases and J gave up 0 bases, with 6 bases separating them. The CDR3 runs 14 residues. CDR3 sequence (DNA): TGTGCCAGCAGTTACTCGACTTTCTCCTACGAGCAGTACTTC. Protein product: CASSYSTFSYEQYF.

This clone was detected a few times. The chain uses TRBV29-1 and TRBJ2-7; possibly TRBD1 for D (8 bases). Germline V gives CDR1 SQVTM, CDR2 ANQGSEA. The CDR3 has 14 amino acids. V was trimmed by 6 bases and J by 3 bases, leaving 18 bases between them. CDR3 region: CSVARTGRVYEQYF. Here the CDR3 DNA reads TGCAGCGTGGCCCGGACAGGGAGGGTCTACGAGCAGTACTTC.

The chain has TRBV7-8 and TRBJ2-1; D is undetermined. Germline CDR1 is SGHVS and CDR2 is FQNEAQ. The CDR3 has 14 amino acids. V dropped 1 base and J dropped 3 bases, with 7 bases sitting between them. This chain's CDR3 is CASSLGGVYNEQFF. DNA for the CDR3: TGTGCCAGCAGCTTAGGTGGGGTCTACAATGAGCAGTTCTTC.

This chain links TRBV28 with TRBJ1-2; D is possibly TRBD1 (6 bases). Trimming took off 2 bases at V and 7 bases at J, with 14 bases between the two ends. CDR1 is MDHEN and CDR2 is SYDVKM in the germline V gene. There are 14 residues in the CDR3. CDR3 nucleotide sequence: TGTGCCAGCAGTTTAGTTCCCGGGGGGGCTGGCTACACCTTC. Translation gives CASSLVPGGAGYTF.

The rearrangement links TRBV7-2 to TRBJ2-5; 10 bases are shared with TRBD2. Germline CDR1 reads SGHTA; CDR2 reads FQGNSA. With 2 bases clipped from V and 5 bases from J, the junction kept 8 bases outside the gene matches. CDR3 size: 16 residues. CDR3 sequence: CASSLFARAGGETQYF. Written as DNA, the CDR3 is TGTGCCAGCAGCTTATTCGCCCGAGCGGGAGGGGAGACCCAGTACTTC.

V gene TRBV2 combines with J gene TRBJ2-1; 11 bases are a match to TRBD2. The CDR3 contains 13 residues. Per the germline V gene, CDR1 is SNHLY and CDR2 is FYNNEI. J gave up 6 bases and V 8 bases, and 3 bases lay outside the gene matches. The CDR3 nucleotides read TGTGCCAGCTCGGGACTAGCGGCCAATGAGCAGTTCTTC. It encodes CASSGLAANEQFF.

The V gene is TRBV5-1, the J gene TRBJ2-7, with TRBD1 matching over 9 bases. The CDR3 runs to 14 residues. Germline lookup yields CDR1 SGHRS and CDR2 YFSETQ. The V gene end was trimmed by 1 base and the J gene end by 6 bases; junction bases not matched to a gene: 5. The CDR3 sequence: CASSLNRGQGEQYF. The CDR3 DNA sequence: TGCGCCAGCAGCTTGAACAGGGGGCAAGGCGAGCAGTACTTC.

The chain couples TRBV30 to TRBJ1-2, with 8 bases matching TRBD1. Germline assignment: CDR1 GTSNPN and CDR2 SVGIG (reference sequence). This CDR3 region has 13 residues. The trim removed 4 bases at V and 8 bases at J, leaving 9 bases unmatched. CDR3 in DNA: TGTGCCTGGAACGGACAGGGATTAAAAGGCTACACCTTC. Protein sequence: CAWNGQGLKGYTF.

The chain has TRBV10-3 and TRBJ1-5; 9 positions agree with TRBD1. This CDR3 has 13 amino acids. V shed 10 bases, J shed 7 bases, and the junction held 8 bases outside the gene matches. Germline V gives CDR1 ENHRY, CDR2 SYGVKD. The CDR3 DNA reads TGTGCCACCCGGGACAGGGTTGGACAGCCCCAGCATTTT. Translating gives CATRDRVGQPQHF.

J is TRBJ1-1 and V is TRBV29-1, with TRBD1 identical over 7 bases. Germline V gives CDR1 SQVTM, CDR2 ANQGSEA. CDR3 length: 16 residues. The J segment lost 7 bases and the V segment lost 7 bases, leaving 21 bases of the junction unmatched. The CDR3 coding sequence is TGCAGCGCCCTCAGGCAGGGGGGAATGGCCCAGAATGAAGCTTTCTTT. Protein: CSALRQGGMAQNEAFF.

This clone showed up just a few times. The chain couples TRBV29-1 to TRBJ2-5; either TRBD1 or TRBD2 may fit D (5 bases each). Trimming left V 5 bases short and J 5 bases short, with 21 bases between. This CDR3 has 15 amino acids. Germline CDR1 reads SQVTM; CDR2 reads ANQGSEA. The CDR3 here is CSVKVGQVRDETQYF. As DNA, the CDR3 is TGCAGCGTTAAGGTCGGGCAGGTCCGGGACGAGACCCAGTACTTC.

The J gene is TRBJ1-5, the V gene TRBV7-9; no clear D. Germline values: CDR1 SEHNR, CDR2 FQNEAQ (reference sequence). The CDR3 has 12 residues. Trimming pared 3 bases from V and 4 bases from J, leaving 4 bases between. CDR3 residues: CASSFGNQPQHF. The CDR3 DNA reads as TGTGCCAGCAGCTTTGGGAATCAGCCCCAGCATTTT. Full variable domain (missing parts from reference TRBV7-9 and TRBJ1-5): DTGVSQNPRHKITKRGQNVTFRCDPISEHNRLYWYRQTLGQGPEFLTYFQNEAQLEKSRLLSDRFSAERPKGSFSTLEIQRTEQGDSAMYLCASSFGNQPQHFGDGTRLSIL.

This sequence joins TRBV29-1 and TRBJ2-1; TRBD2 matches 9 bases. The length of the CDR3 is 14 residues. CDR1 and CDR2 from the germline V gene are SQVTM and ANQGSEA. After removal of 4 bases from V and 4 bases from J, the junction contained 5 bases not matched to a gene. The CDR3 DNA sequence: TGCAGCGTTGTTGAGCGGGAGGCTTACAATGAGCAGTTCTTC. Translated, it gives CSVVEREAYNEQFF.

This clone appeared once. This chain connects TRBV27 to TRBJ2-7; tentative D call: TRBD1 (6 bases). The V and J ends lost 5 bases and 4 bases respectively, with 15 bases between them. Germline loops: CDR1 MNHEY, CDR2 SMNVEV (reference sequence). The CDR3 totals 14 residues. The CDR3 DNA reads as TGTGCCAGCAGTCAGTTCAGGGGTACTTACGAGCAGTACTTC. It is translated as CASSQFRGTYEQYF.

The chain links TRBV29-1 to TRBJ2-3; weak D call: TRBD2 (6 bases). Between the trimmed V and J ends, which lost 3 bases and 2 bases, there was a span of 15 bases. CDR1 is SQVTM and CDR2 is ANQGSEA in the germline V gene. This CDR3 is 15 amino acids long. CDR3 residues: CSVDRAGYLTDTQYF. The CDR3 DNA sequence: TGCAGCGTTGACCGGGCGGGGTACCTCACAGATACGCAGTATTTT.

The rearrangement uses TRBV29-1 and TRBJ1-2, with D maybe TRBD1 (5 bases). V was pared by 4 bases and J by 5 bases, with 14 bases between. The length of the CDR3 is 13 residues. CDR1 SQVTM and CDR2 ANQGSEA come from the germline V gene. The CDR3 nucleotides read TGCAGCGTTGGTGATGGGGGGTGGTATGGCTACACCTTC. Translating it yields CSVGDGGWYGYTF.

The V and J genes are TRBV9 and TRBJ2-1; D is ambiguous. The CDR3 is 15 residues long. Germline loops: CDR1 SGDLS, CDR2 YYNGEE. Deletions cut 4 bases from V and 0 bases from J, with 11 bases between. The CDR3 is CASSWQASSYNEQFF. The DNA of the CDR3 is TGTGCCAGCAGCTGGCAAGCCTCCTCCTACAATGAGCAGTTCTTC. The full variable domain, in which reference TRBV9 and TRBJ2-1 provide the parts outside the CDR3, is DSGVTQTPKHLITATGQRVTLRCSPRSGDLSVYWYQQSLDQGLQFLIQYYNGEERAKGNILERFSAQQFPDLHSELNLSSLELGDSALYFCASSWQASSYNEQFFGPGTRLTVL.

The rearrangement uses TRBV7-6 and TRBJ1-1, with unresolved D. The CDR3 is made up of 13 amino acids. V dropped 1 base and J dropped 1 base, with 4 bases sitting between them. Germline V gene sequence: CDR1 SGHVS, CDR2 FNYEAQ. The CDR3 sequence: CASSLVANTEAFF. The CDR3, as DNA: TGTGCCAGCAGCTTAGTCGCGAACACTGAAGCTTTCTTT. The full variable domain, rest sourced from reference TRBV7-6 and TRBJ1-1, is GAGVSQSPRYKVTKRGQDVALRCDPISGHVSLYWYRQALGQGPEFLTYFNYEAQQDKSGLPNDRFSAERPEGSISTLTIQRTEQRDSAMYRCASSLVANTEAFFGQGTRLTVV.

The V and J genes are TRBV10-3 and TRBJ2-5; D possibly matches TRBD1 or TRBD2 (6 bases each). CDR3 length equals 13 residues. The V end lost 6 bases, the J end lost 4 bases, and 12 bases lay between the germline ends. Germline V gene data show CDR1 as ENHRY and CDR2 as SYGVKD. DNA for the CDR3: TGTGCCATCAGGGGGGGCTCTCGAGAGACCCAGTACTTC. Its translation is CAIRGGSRETQYF.